There are many counts of the clone carrying this TCR beta chain. Its specificity is unknown. The sample belongs to a study of T cells in Graves' hyperthyroidism and ophthalmopathy. About the research overall: Any treatment followed the collection of peripheral blood at initial diagnosis. Findings and limits, study-wide: Ophthalmopathy was identified by the model a median around 6.3 months ahead of onset.

It was RNA transcripts that yielded the amplified TCR beta CDR3 regions. First-round RT-PCR with HTBI primers amplified the TCR CDR3 region. Each CDR3 protein gets one entry after TCRdb re-called the multiplex PCR reads with MiXCR. The table has approximately 380,000 distinct CDR3 sequences, less than 20% seen once. Per germline, CDR1 MDHEN and CDR2 SYDVKM. The CDR3 runs 11 residues. V was shortened by 6 bases and J by 4 bases, with 4 bases between the two germline ends. This chain joins TRBV28 and TRBJ2-1; D remains unclear. The TCR sequence derives from a man between 18 and 35 years old with Graves' ophthalmopathy. The sample taken for sequencing was blood. CDR3 amino acids: CASSPYNEQFF. CDR3 in DNA: TGTGCCAGCAGCCCATACAATGAGCAGTTCTTC. The entire variable domain, with the rest obtained from reference TRBV28 and TRBJ2-1, is as follows: DVKVTQSSRYLVKRTGEKVFLECVQDMDHENMFWYRQDPGLGLRLIYFSYDVKMKEKGDIPEGYSVSREKKERFSLILESASTNQTSMYLCASSPYNEQFFGPGTRLTVL.